The source of this T cell receptor (beta chain) is a study of cytomegalovirus exposure and HLA in healthy donors. 60 Vbeta and 13 Jbeta primers were used in PCR. Profiling relied on immunoSEQ multiplex PCR, and the TCRdb table lists in-frame clones only, not all of them. This sample yields over 130,000 clones, of which roughly 66% are seen a single time; 5.5% to 7.5% belongs to the top ten. The CDR3 covers 13 residues. Germline V lookup: CDR1 SGHNT, CDR2 YYREEE (reference sequence). V was clipped by 0 bases and J by 5 bases, with 6 bases between them. Findings and caveats of the study: Generally TCR sequences proved uncommon, though certain public TCRs appeared in numerous donors. In terms of immune exposure information, only CMV serostatus was available. A later analysis associated some 18,000 TCR beta sequences with HLA alleles at a 0.05 false discovery rate.

Concerning this clone itself: Its antigen is not identified.

This rearrangement joins TRBV5-4 to TRBJ2-1, with D possibly TRBD1 on 5 matching bases. The source of this sequence is a woman aged 55-69 years in good health and CMV-seronegative. Sample: PBMCs. CDR3 residues: CASSLVRDNEQFF. The CDR3 DNA reads TGTGCCAGCAGCTTGGTCAGGGACAATGAGCAGTTCTTC. Together with reference TRBV5-4 and TRBJ2-1, the CDR3 gives the full variable domain: ETGVTQSPTHLIKTRGQQVTLRCSSQSGHNTVSWYQQALGQGPQFIFQYYREEENGRGNFPPRFSGLQFPNYSSELNVNALELDDSALYLCASSLVRDNEQFFGPGTRLTVL.